The source of this T cell receptor beta chain is a study of CD8+ T cells in alopecia areata listed by TCRdb under 2018. Study-level background: In both human patients and the C3H/HeJ mouse model, the study applied high-throughput TCRbeta sequencing to look at T cell clonal expansion in alopecia areata. On the human side, TCRbeta sequencing was run on scalp tissue and on sorted CD4+ and CD8+ peripheral blood T cells from healthy controls and from alopecia areata patients with either patchy or totalis/universalis disease. Scalp clonality was compared across normal scalp (n=4), patchy alopecia areata scalp (n=8), and alopecia totalis/universalis scalp (n=8). The RNA source kit depended on sample type: the PAXgene miRNA kit for fixed scalp, the miRNeasy kit for PBMCs, and the RNeasy kit for mouse skin. immunoSEQ multiplex PCR using 35 Vbeta forward primers and 13 Jbeta reverse primers was used to amplify TCRbeta CDR3 regions. Results and caveats for the whole study, not just this receptor: Scalp TCR repertoire analysis is complicated because resident alphabeta T cells in normal human skin are also sequenced, whereas mouse skin is dominated by gammadelta T cells. Higher clonality and more expanded CD8+ clones were observed in lesional scalp than in normal scalp, particularly in alopecia totalis/universalis, a finding suggestive of antigenic drive. Shared TCR sequences between patients were less evident than in mice, which may be partly attributable to HLA diversity in the patient population.

Library prep was done by the immunoSEQ multiplex PCR assay. RNA was extracted from all samples and reverse transcribed into cDNA as template for TCR sequencing. First-strand cDNA was synthesized with SuperScript III using a 2:1 mix of oligo-dT and random hexamers. A synthetic immune receptor repertoire was used to assess amplification bias, and residual bias was removed computationally. As for how the authors treated the data: Raw reads were preprocessed for error removal, and CDR3 was defined according to IMGT conventions as running from the conserved cysteine to phenylalanine. Clonality was computed by normalizing Shannon entropy by log2 of the number of productive unique TCRs and subtracting the result from 1. Whether each scalp clone was CD4 or CD8 was inferred by checking scalp TCRbeta sequences against the CD4 and CD8 repertoires from sorted blood. TCRdb retrieved this table from immuneACCESS and kept in-frame rearrangements only. Not all clones are present; in checked studies, unresolved V genes account for under half, and no reason is known for the remainder. V and J calls and clone size follow that table, whereas D and trimming were derived from the DNA. Present in this sample are over 150,000 clones, 56% of which were seen just once. Under 5% of the sample is in the top ten clones.

As to this clone: It has no known antigen specificity. There are no base qualities to consult, and no much larger clone falls within one base.

PBMCs were isolated by density centrifugation and stained for CD3, CD4 and CD8, and CD4+ and CD8+ T cells were sorted on a FACSAria. Scalp biopsies and blood samples were obtained from unaffected controls. Its CDR3 holds 14 amino acids, cysteine through phenylalanine. Just CDR3 DNA is preserved here, 42 bases in frame from base 1. CDR1 MNHEY and CDR2 SVGAGI were looked up in the germline V gene. The V and J ends are trimmed by 0 bases and 7 bases, leaving 10 bases between them. This receptor was taken from a human donor in good health. This chain is built from TRBV6-5 and TRBJ1-5, with the D gene call left open. The specimen sequenced was CD8+ T cells sorted from blood. The bases are TGTGCCAGCAGTTACTCCGGGCCGGGACAGCCCCAGCATTTT. Translated, this gives CASSYSGPGQPQHF.